The 3 T cell receptor beta chains given below trace back to one sample, sequenced in a study of shared clonotypes between healthy human individuals. Assay: immunoSEQ multiplex PCR; the TCRdb copy retains only in-frame clones and omits some. The repertoire consists of about 1 million clones, with around 76% occurring once and the leading ten covering about 1.4%. The sequenced sample was memory CD4+ T cells sorted from blood. Described subset: CD45RA-negative fraction. The receptor set was obtained from a man aged 18 to 29 in good health.

The rearrangement links TRBV7-2 to TRBJ2-1; 7 nucleotides line up with TRBD2. V shed 2 bases and J 9 bases; nucleotides not matched to a gene: 7. CDR1 and CDR2 from the germline V gene are SGHTA and FQGNSA. The CDR3 runs to 14 residues. The CDR3 loop reads CASSLSSGIGEQFF. The CDR3 DNA sequence: TGTGCCAGCAGCTTATCCAGCGGGATCGGTGAGCAGTTCTTC.

This rearrangement joins TRBV9 to TRBJ2-1; no firm D call. Germline CDR1 and CDR2: SGDLS and YYNGEE. V was pared by 6 bases and J by 7 bases, with 11 bases between. The CDR3 sequence is 12 residues long. The CDR3 nucleotides are TGTGCCAGCATCCGCCAAGGGAATGAGCAGTTCTTC. Translated: CASIRQGNEQFF.

The chain links TRBV6-6 to TRBJ2-5, with a possible D match to TRBD2 (6 bases). Deletions cut 6 bases from V and 4 bases from J, with 15 bases between. This CDR3 is 14 amino acids long. The germline gives CDR1 MNHNY, CDR2 SVGAGI (reference sequence). CDR3 DNA: TGTGCCAGCAGCTCCTTCCTCGGGGGAGAGACCCAGTACTTC. It translates to CASSSFLGGETQYF.